The 27 T cell receptor beta chains below come from one sample, sequenced in a study of blood T cell repertoires in COVID-19 (dated by TCRdb to the early 2020s). The method behind the library was the immunoSEQ multiplex PCR assay. TCRdb obtained this table from immuneACCESS and retained in-frame rearrangements with V and J assigned. These tables miss some clones; where compared with another copy, unresolved V genes account for less than half of the shortfall, and the remainder is unexplained. This sample is represented by roughly 170,000 clones; 80% to 90% of them were singletons. Around 20% of the sample is held by the ten biggest clonotypes. Sequenced: peripheral blood. The receptors were sampled from a man between 65 and 79 years old with active or convalescent COVID-19.

The genes are TRBV30 and TRBJ1-2; 9 nucleotides align to TRBD1. This CDR3 is 17 amino acids long. CDR1 and CDR2 (germline): GTSNPN, SVGIG (reference sequence). V was clipped by 2 bases and J by 1 base; unmatched bases: 11. The DNA for the CDR3 is TGTGCCTGGAGTCGCGGGACAGGGTGGGGAATTAACTATGGCTACACCTTC. Its translation: CAWSRGTGWGINYGYTF.

V is TRBV7-2 and J is TRBJ2-1; tentative D call: TRBD2 (5 bases). Germline V lookup: CDR1 SGHTA, CDR2 FQGNSA. Trimming left V 4 bases short and J 1 base short, with 11 bases between. The CDR3 is made up of 15 amino acids. This CDR3 reads CASSSAGVSYNEQFF. CDR3 nucleotides: TGTGCCAGCAGCTCGGCCGGGGTATCCTACAATGAGCAGTTCTTC.

The chain is built from TRBV5-1 and TRBJ1-4, with 10 positions matching TRBD1. CDR1 is SGHRS, CDR2 YFSETQ, per germline. V lost 3 bases and J lost 0; bases outside the gene matches: 5. The CDR3 contains 17 residues. The CDR3 spells CASSSGQGKPTNEKLFF. CDR3 DNA sequence: TGCGCCAGCAGCTCGGGACAGGGGAAACCAACTAATGAAAAACTGTTTTTT.

This chain uses TRBV11-2 with TRBJ1-1; a possible D gene is TRBD1 (6 bases). V was pared by 5 bases and J by 3 bases, with 16 bases between. Germline lookup yields CDR1 SGHAT and CDR2 FQNNGV. CDR3 length equals 15 residues. CDR3 coding DNA: TGTGCCAGCAGCCCCGCGGGGGCTATCTACACTGAAGCTTTCTTT. Translated: CASSPAGAIYTEAFF.

The V call is TRBV2, the J call TRBJ1-4; 11 bases map to TRBD1. V gave up 5 bases and J gave up 4 bases; unmatched junction bases: 6. Looked up from germline, CDR1 is SNHLY and CDR2 is FYNNEI. This CDR3 is 16 amino acids long. In DNA form, the CDR3 reads TGTGCCAGCAGTTTGGGACAGGGGGTTGGTAATGAAAAACTGTTTTTT. Translating gives CASSLGQGVGNEKLFF.

In its sample, this clone was seen a few times. This rearrangement joins TRBV7-2 to TRBJ2-7, with D possibly matching TRBD1 (5 bases). Germline CDR1 and CDR2: SGHTA and FQGNSA. CDR3 length: 14 residues. V was shortened by 1 base and J by 3 bases, with 10 bases between the two germline ends. CDR3 loop: CASSLGTIDYEQYF. The CDR3 DNA sequence: TGTGCCAGCAGCTTAGGGACAATCGACTACGAGCAGTACTTC.

V and J are TRBV7-2 and TRBJ2-2; D is uncertain. V shed 2 bases and J shed 0 bases, with 10 bases lying between them. The CDR3 loop spans 16 amino acids. CDR1 SGHTA and CDR2 FQGNSA come from the germline V gene. As DNA, the CDR3 is TGTGCCAGCAGCTTACAAGGAGTCGCGAACACCGGGGAGCTGTTTTTT. As protein: CASSLQGVANTGELFF.

The chain carries TRBV13 and TRBJ1-6; D unresolved. The CDR3 spans 15 residues. The germline V gene has CDR1 PRHDT and CDR2 FYEKMQ (reference sequence). V was shortened by 3 bases and J by 7 bases, with 13 bases between the two germline ends. The CDR3 DNA follows: TGTGCCAGCAGCTTGCGAGCGGGAAAGAATTCACCCCTCCACTTT. It yields the protein CASSLRAGKNSPLHF.

This rearrangement joins TRBV7-2 to TRBJ1-3; 9 bases match TRBD1. The CDR3 is 16 amino acids. V lost 2 bases and J lost 4; bases outside the gene matches: 6. Germline V gene lookup returns CDR1 SGHTA and CDR2 FQGNSA. The CDR3 here is CASSLTRTGVGNTIYF. The DNA of the CDR3 is TGTGCCAGCAGCTTAACTAGGACAGGGGTGGGAAACACCATATATTTT.

The V call is TRBV21-1, the J call TRBJ1-2. TRBV21-1 is described as a pseudogene. The CDR3 spans 13 residues. CDR3 in amino acids: CASRSGSNYGYTF. CDR3 nucleotides: TGTGCCAGCAGATCCGGGTCTAACTATGGCTACACCTTC.

This clone was recorded a few times. This sequence joins TRBV19 and TRBJ2-5, with 9 bases aligning to TRBD1. The germline gives CDR1 LNHDA, CDR2 SQIVND (reference sequence). The CDR3 contains 14 residues. Germline trimming cut 5 bases from V and 5 bases from J; bases unmatched to any gene: 6. The CDR3 DNA reads TGTGCCAGTAGTGGGGACAGGGAGTGGGAGACCCAGTACTTC. Protein product: CASSGDREWETQYF.

The V call is TRBV4-3, the J call TRBJ2-4; 7 nucleotides agree with TRBD1. Germline V CDR1 and CDR2: LGHNA, YSLEER. Germline trimming cut 2 bases from V and 8 bases from J; bases unmatched to any gene: 9. CDR3 length: 15 amino acids. CDR3 residues: CASSQTGTVRDIQYF. CDR3 bases: TGCGCCAGCAGCCAAACCGGGACAGTAAGGGACATTCAGTACTTC.

DNA of the CDR3: TGCGCCAGCAGCTTAGCGGGTACAAATGGGGCCAACGTCCTGACTTTC. Protein sequence: CASSLAGTNGANVLTF. The chain is built from TRBV5-1 and TRBJ2-6; D is possibly TRBD2 (6 bases). The CDR3 loop spans 16 amino acids. Germline V lookup: CDR1 SGHRS, CDR2 YFSETQ. Between the trimmed V and J ends, which lost 2 bases and 3 bases, there was a span of 12 bases.

The chain uses TRBV10-3 and TRBJ1-5; a weak D match, TRBD1 (6 bases). The germline V gene has CDR1 ENHRY and CDR2 SYGVKD. The V end was cut by 7 bases, the J end by 3 bases, with 10 bases between. This CDR3 is built from 13 residues. The CDR3 region has the DNA TGTGCCATCACCAGGGACATCAATCAGCCCCAGCATTTT. Amino acids: CAITRDINQPQHF.

The chain joins TRBV10-3 to TRBJ2-4; perhaps TRBD2 as D (5 bases). The CDR3 length is 14 residues. Trimming stripped 3 bases from V and 5 bases from J, with 11 bases between. Germline-derived CDR1 and CDR2 are ENHRY and SYGVKD. CDR3 coding DNA: TGTGCCATCAGTGACTCGGGATTCGAAAACATTCAGTACTTC. Amino acid sequence: CAISDSGFENIQYF.

Only one count was recorded for this clone. The genes are TRBV15 and TRBJ1-6; possibly TRBD1 for D (5 bases). Per the germline V gene, CDR1 is LNHNV and CDR2 is YYDKDF (reference sequence). V shed 0 bases and J shed 10 bases, with 13 bases lying between them. The CDR3 runs to 15 residues. The CDR3 DNA sequence: TGTGCCACCAGCAGAGATGTAGGGGAAGAGTCACCCCTCCACTTT. Translation: CATSRDVGEESPLHF.

The chain combines TRBV18 with TRBJ1-5, with a possible D match to TRBD1 (6 bases). Trimming removed 4 bases at V and 4 bases at J, with 8 bases between. This CDR3 is built from 13 residues. Germline lookup yields CDR1 KGHSH and CDR2 LQKENI. The CDR3 loop is CASSRDKNQPQHF. In DNA form, the CDR3 reads TGTGCCAGCTCACGGGACAAAAATCAGCCCCAGCATTTT.

The sample holds one count of this clone. The rearrangement joins TRBV2 to TRBJ2-7, with no clear D. This CDR3 has 14 amino acids. V was pared by 2 bases and J by 2 bases, with 10 bases between. CDR1 is SNHLY and CDR2 is FYNNEI in the germline V gene. The CDR3 here is CASSESPGPYEQYF. The DNA for the CDR3 is TGTGCCAGCAGTGAAAGTCCAGGCCCCTACGAGCAGTACTTC.

The chain couples TRBV4-3 to TRBJ2-5; D is ambiguous. CDR1 LGHNA and CDR2 YSLEER come from the germline V gene. V dropped 1 base and J dropped 5 bases, with 11 bases sitting between them. The length of the CDR3 is 14 residues. CDR3 residues: CASSQGQAGETQYF. The CDR3 DNA sequence: TGCGCCAGCAGCCAAGGCCAAGCCGGGGAGACCCAGTACTTC.

This rearrangement joins TRBV9 to TRBJ1-1; D possibly corresponds to TRBD1 (6 bases). The CDR3 spans 15 residues. The V gene lost 1 base and the J gene lost 0 bases, with 10 bases spanning the gap. CDR1 is SGDLS, CDR2 YYNGEE, per germline. CDR3 bases: TGTGCCAGCAGCGTACTGCAGGGGATGAACACTGAAGCTTTCTTT. It translates to CASSVLQGMNTEAFF.

Only one count was recorded for this clone. CDR3 DNA sequence: TGTGCCAGCAGTGCCGCCGGATGGTTTGCGGGCACTGAAGCTTTCTTT. Its translation: CASSAAGWFAGTEAFF. The chain recombines TRBV25-1 with TRBJ1-1; no definite D call. The CDR3 extends over 16 amino acids. Trimming took off 4 bases at V and 4 bases at J, with 19 bases between the two ends. The germline V gene has CDR1 MGHDK and CDR2 SYGVNS.

The chain is built from TRBV5-4 and TRBJ2-7, with TRBD2 matching 11 bases. V was clipped by 1 base and J by 4 bases; unmatched bases: 4. The CDR3 has 15 residues. Looked up from germline, CDR1 is SGHNT and CDR2 is YYREEE (reference sequence). This chain's CDR3 is CASSLTPSGRYEQYF. CDR3 nucleotide sequence: TGTGCCAGCAGCTTGACCCCTAGCGGGAGGTACGAGCAGTACTTC.

Regarding this clone: This sample includes further DNA sequences coding for the same CDR3. V and J are TRBV5-1 and TRBJ2-1, with unresolved D. Per the germline V gene, CDR1 is SGHRS and CDR2 is YFSETQ. This CDR3 contains 13 residues. V was cut by 0 bases and J by 3 bases, with 4 bases left in between. The chain's CDR3 is CASSLDSYNEQFF. For the CDR3, the DNA is TGCGCCAGCAGCTTGGACAGCTACAATGAGCAGTTCTTC.

This chain uses TRBV7-8 with TRBJ2-7; the D is unclear. This CDR3 region has 14 residues. Trimming shortened V by 2 bases and J by 3 bases, and 11 bases separated the two germline ends. Looked up from germline, CDR1 is SGHVS and CDR2 is FQNEAQ. CDR3 loop: CASSLYVSYYEQYF. The CDR3 DNA reads TGTGCCAGCAGCTTATATGTATCCTACTACGAGCAGTACTTC.

The J gene is TRBJ2-7, the V gene TRBV5-6; 7 nucleotides match TRBD1. J was trimmed by 1 base and V by 4 bases; bases with no gene match: 2. The germline V gene encodes CDR1 SGHDT and CDR2 YYEEEE. This CDR3 region has 13 residues. DNA for the CDR3: TGTGCCAGCAGCCTGGGACAGTCCTACGAGCAGTACTTC. It is translated as CASSLGQSYEQYF.

J is TRBJ2-1 and V is TRBV18; TRBD2 matches at 10 bases. The CDR3 consists of 16 residues. Unmatched junction bases numbered 8, after V lost 4 bases and J lost 5 bases. The germline CDR1 and CDR2 sequences are KGHSH and LQKENI. The CDR3 sequence: CASSLRGLADNNEQFF. The DNA for the CDR3 is TGTGCCAGCTCACTACGCGGACTAGCGGATAACAATGAGCAGTTCTTC.

This rearrangement joins TRBV20-1 to TRBJ1-1; D is undetermined. Trimming removed 6 bases from V and 7 bases from J, with 12 bases in between. From germline, CDR1 is DFQATT and CDR2 SNEGSKA (reference sequence). CDR3 length: 11 amino acids. The CDR3 protein is CSADSRSEAFF. In nucleotides, the CDR3 is TGCAGTGCGGATTCGAGGAGTGAAGCTTTCTTT.